One and the same sample provided the 15 T cell receptor beta chains below, sequenced in a study of regulatory T cells in long-lasting Graves disease. Both iRepertoire HTBI primers and Arm-PCR of CDR3 regions were used to build the TCR beta libraries. Each CDR3 protein gets one entry after TCRdb re-called the multiplex PCR reads with MiXCR. The sample carries 350,000 to 500,000 distinct CDR3 sequences, 14% recorded once. Time point here: newly diagnosed GD, antithyroid drugs for less than 3 months. RNA isolated from PBMCs was used to make the TCR library. These records were also assigned to another study, of T cells in Graves' hyperthyroidism and ophthalmopathy.

Material: peripheral blood mononuclear cells (PBMCs), obtained at new diagnosis, from a patient treated with antithyroid drugs. The source is a woman between 45 and 60 years old with Graves disease.

This chain connects TRBV3-1 to TRBJ1-4, with unresolved D. This CDR3 has 14 amino acids. Germline assignment: CDR1 LGHDT and CDR2 YNNKEL (reference sequence). Trimming shortened V by 6 bases and J by 8 bases, and 16 bases separated the two germline ends. The CDR3: CASRSTISSEKLFF. In nucleotides, the CDR3 is TGTGCCAGCAGGTCGACAATCTCAAGCGAAAAACTGTTTTTT.

In this sample, this clonotype turned up once. A much larger clone differs from this one at a single base, so this may be a read error. This sequence joins TRBV3-1 and TRBJ2-3; the D is unclear. The DNA matches TRBJ2-5 better at its end, which makes the J call doubtful. The CDR3 has 15 amino acids. The germline V gene encodes CDR1 LGHDT and CDR2 YNNKEL (reference sequence). The chain's CDR3 is CASSQDVGRAETQYF. The CDR3 nucleotides read TGTGCCAGCAGCCAAGATGTGGGCCGGGCAGAGACCCAGTACTTC.

On this clonotype itself: The junction differs from germline at one of its ends, possibly a read error. This rearrangement joins TRBV5-5 to TRBJ2-7; 10 bases match TRBD2. The CDR3 length is 15 residues. The germline V gene has CDR1 SGHKS and CDR2 YYEKEE (reference sequence). The CDR3 sequence is CVSSEGTSDYYEQYF. DNA of the CDR3: TGTGTCAGCAGCGAAGGGACTAGCGACTACTACGAGCAGTACTTC.

This clonotype has a count of ten or more. The chain couples TRBV11-3 to TRBJ2-3; D possibly uses TRBD1 or TRBD2 (5 bases each). There are 15 residues in the CDR3. V was pared by 5 bases and J by 0 bases, with 12 bases between. The V gene's germline CDR1 is SGHNT and CDR2 YENEEA. Here the CDR3 DNA reads TGTGCCAGCAGCGCTAGGGGAGTTAGCACAGATACGCAGTATTTT. Translation gives CASSARGVSTDTQYF.

This clonotype has only one observation. This may be a read error, as it is one base from a much larger clone. The rearrangement links TRBV28 to TRBJ1-1; no clear D. From germline, CDR1 is MDHEN and CDR2 SYDVKM. This CDR3 is 14 amino acids long. CDR3 in DNA: TGTACCAGCAGGCCCGACGGAGGAATCACTGAAGCTTTCTTT. Residues: CTSRPDGGITEAFF.

With respect to this clonotype: A read error may explain this, as a much larger clone is one base away. The rearrangement links TRBV6-1 to TRBJ2-1; D unresolved. The CDR3 consists of 12 residues. The V end lost 6 bases, the J end lost 13 bases, and 16 bases lay between the germline ends. Germline CDR1 and CDR2: MNHNS and SASEGT. CDR3 region: CASSQVLGSQFF. In nucleotides, the CDR3 is TGTGCCAGCAGCCAAGTTCTCGGGTCCCAGTTCTTC.

This chain uses TRBV7-3 with TRBJ2-2; TRBD2 agrees at 11 bases. This CDR3 is built from 18 residues. Germline lookup yields CDR1 SGHTA and CDR2 FQGTGA. J gave up 5 bases and V 11 bases, and 19 bases lay outside the gene matches. The CDR3 coding sequence is TGTGCCGGTTTCCCGGGACTAGCGGATCCGGGGAGGACCGGGGAGCTGTTTTTT. Its protein product is CAGFPGLADPGRTGELFF. Using reference TRBV7-3 and TRBJ2-2 for the parts outside the CDR3, the full variable domain is GAGVSQTPSNKVTEKGKYVELRCDPISGHTALYWYRQSLGQGPEFLIYFQGTGAADDSGLPNDRFFAVRPEGSVSTLKIQRTERGDSAVYLCAGFPGLADPGRTGELFFGEGSRLTVL.

This clonotype showed up many times. The genes are TRBV11-2 and TRBJ2-7; the D gene is possibly TRBD2 (6 bases). Germline CDR1 reads SGHAT; CDR2 reads FQNNGV. The CDR3 totals 15 residues. The germline V and J ends were trimmed by 1 base and 2 bases, with 12 bases remaining between them. The CDR3 coding sequence is TGTGCCAGCAGCTTAGTCCGCGGGATCGCCTACGAGCAGTACTTC. Its protein product is CASSLVRGIAYEQYF.

This clonotype was detected a few times. The rearrangement uses TRBV6-1 and TRBJ2-7, with TRBD2 matching over 13 bases. The germline CDR1 and CDR2 sequences are MNHNS and SASEGT. CDR3 length: 15 residues. V shed 6 bases, J shed 9 bases, and the junction held 11 bases outside the gene matches. DNA for the CDR3: TGTGCCAGCAGGGAACGACTAGCGGGAGGTCGCGTGCAGTACTTC. Its translation is CASRERLAGGRVQYF.

The chain has TRBV4-1 and TRBJ1-2; no clear D gene. Trimming removed 3 bases at V and 8 bases at J, with 16 bases between. The CDR3 extends over 14 amino acids. Germline V gene lookup returns CDR1 MGHRA and CDR2 YSYEKL. The chain's CDR3 is CASSQGLDLGGYTF. In DNA, the CDR3 is TGCGCCAGCAGCCAGGGTCTCGACCTTGGGGGCTACACCTTC.

The V call is TRBV20-1, the J call TRBJ2-7, with TRBD2 identical over 12 bases. The CDR3 runs 14 residues. Germline loops: CDR1 DFQATT, CDR2 SNEGSKA (reference sequence). Trimming cost V 6 bases and J 6 bases; bases outside gene matches: 9. The CDR3 DNA reads as TGCAGTGCATCTGCTAGCGGGAGGGCCGCCGAGCAGTACTTC. Amino acid sequence: CSASASGRAAEQYF.

Points on this clonotype: A much more abundant neighbour one base away suggests this may be a read error. This sequence joins TRBV3-1 and TRBJ1-2, with D tentatively TRBD1 (5 bases). From germline, CDR1 is LGHDT and CDR2 YNNKEL (reference sequence). This CDR3 has 15 residues. Trimming stripped 3 bases from V and 4 bases from J, with 15 bases between. The CDR3 region has the DNA TGTGCCAGCAGCCAGAGGGGAGTTAAGATCTATGGCTACACCTTC. This encodes CASSQRGVKIYGYTF.

The J gene is TRBJ2-2, the V gene TRBV20-1; 9 nucleotides align to TRBD2. The CDR3 is made up of 14 amino acids. Germline CDR1 and CDR2: DFQATT and SNEGSKA (reference sequence). The J segment lost 7 bases and the V segment lost 6 bases, leaving 9 bases of the junction unmatched. CDR3 sequence (DNA): TGCAGTGCCATAGCGGGAGCGGGAGGCGGGGAGCTGTTTTTT. Translating it yields CSAIAGAGGGELFF.

This clonotype was recorded at least ten times. The chain combines TRBV28 with TRBJ2-5; 13 positions agree with TRBD2. The V gene end was trimmed by 6 bases and the J gene end by 3 bases; junction bases not matched to a gene: 13. Germline CDR1 MDHEN, CDR2 SYDVKM. This CDR3 is 18 amino acids long. Here the CDR3 DNA reads TGTGCCAGCAGATCCGGGACTAGCGGGATCACTTCGAAAGAGACCCAGTACTTC. Encoded protein: CASRSGTSGITSKETQYF.

This clonotype was seen just once. A single base separates this from a much larger clone, so it may be a read error. The V call is TRBV5-1, the J call TRBJ2-7, with 7 bases fitting TRBD1. This CDR3 has 15 amino acids. J was trimmed by 5 bases and V by 4 bases; bases with no gene match: 12. In germline, CDR1 is SGHRS, CDR2 YFSETQ. The DNA for the CDR3 is TGCGCCAGCAGCCAAGAGACAGGGAATAGGAACGAGCAGTACTTC. It is translated as CASSQETGNRNEQYF.